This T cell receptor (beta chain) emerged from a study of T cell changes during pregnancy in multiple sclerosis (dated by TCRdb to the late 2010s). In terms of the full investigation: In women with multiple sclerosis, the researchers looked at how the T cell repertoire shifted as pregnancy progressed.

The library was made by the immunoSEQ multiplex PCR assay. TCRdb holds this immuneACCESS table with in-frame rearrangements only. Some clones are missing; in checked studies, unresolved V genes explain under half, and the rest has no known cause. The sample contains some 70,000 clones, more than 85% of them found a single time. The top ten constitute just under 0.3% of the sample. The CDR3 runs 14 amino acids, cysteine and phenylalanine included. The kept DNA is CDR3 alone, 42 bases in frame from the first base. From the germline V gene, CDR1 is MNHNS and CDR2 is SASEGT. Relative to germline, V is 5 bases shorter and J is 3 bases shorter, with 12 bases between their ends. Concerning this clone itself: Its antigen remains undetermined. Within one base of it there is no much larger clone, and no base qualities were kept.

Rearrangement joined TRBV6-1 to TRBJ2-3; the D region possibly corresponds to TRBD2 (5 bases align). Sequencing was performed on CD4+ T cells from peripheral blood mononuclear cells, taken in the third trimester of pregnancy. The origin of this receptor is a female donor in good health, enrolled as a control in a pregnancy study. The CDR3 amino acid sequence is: CASSSAGSTDTQYF. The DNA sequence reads TGTGCCAGCAGTTCGGCGGGTAGTACAGATACGCAGTATTTT.